The rows below give T cell receptor beta chains drawn from one sample of a study of prognosis after radiotherapy for stage I lung cancer. Using its own MiXCR run on the multiplex PCR reads, TCRdb lists one record per CDR3 protein. The sample holds over 20,000 distinct CDR3 sequences, 30% to 45% seen once. The sequenced sample was PBMCs, obtained before or after stereotactic body radiation therapy (not recorded which). The receptors were gathered from a donor at least 50 years old with non-small cell lung cancer. Each CDR3 is given with its conserved first and last residue. The order of the fields is J gene, clone size, D gene, V gene, CDR3 DNA, CDR3 protein. The D gene is left open where the match is weak. Size is stated for part of the rows, as once, few or many counts, or as a class when the clone is expanded.

J gene: TRBJ2-3; clone size: many; D gene: TRBD1; V gene: TRBV4-1; CDR3 DNA: TGCGCCAGCAGCCAAGTTAGGAGGGCAGGGGGCGGAGGTACGCAGTATTTT; CDR3 protein: CASSQVRRAGGGGTQYF
J gene: TRBJ2-7; clone size: .; D gene: .; V gene: TRBV6-2/TRBV6-3; CDR3 DNA: TGTGCCAGCAGTGAATTTTACGAGCAGTACTTC; CDR3 protein: CASSEFYEQYF
J gene: TRBJ1-6; clone size: once; D gene: TRBD1; V gene: TRBV6-4; CDR3 DNA: TGTGCCGGCAGTGCGACAGGGATGGGGTCACCCATCCACTTT; CDR3 protein: CAGSATGMGSPIHF
J gene: TRBJ1-5; clone size: .; D gene: .; V gene: TRBV11-1; CDR3 DNA: TGTGCCAGCAGCTTAATACGAGGTGGAGCCCAGCATTTT; CDR3 protein: CASSLIRGGAQHF
J gene: TRBJ1-1; clone size: .; D gene: .; V gene: TRBV12-3/TRBV12-4; CDR3 DNA: TGTGCCAGCATTTTGTGGGGACGGCAGGGGAACACTGAAGCTTTCTTT; CDR3 protein: CASILWGRQGNTEAFF
J gene: TRBJ1-2; clone size: many; D gene: TRBD1; V gene: TRBV7-2; CDR3 DNA: TGTGCCAGCAGCGTCGGGACAGTTTATGGCTACACCTTC; CDR3 protein: CASSVGTVYGYTF
J gene: TRBJ2-1; clone size: few; D gene: TRBD2; V gene: TRBV3-1; CDR3 DNA: TGTGCCAGCAGCCAAGTCTTCCAACGGACTAGCGGGAGGCTCGGCGTCGGTGAGCAGTTCTTC; CDR3 protein: CASSQVFQRTSGRLGVGEQFF
J gene: TRBJ2-2; clone size: .; D gene: .; V gene: TRBV7-3; CDR3 DNA: TGTGCCAGCAGCTTGGACAGCACTGGGGAGCTGTCTTTT; CDR3 protein: CASSLDSTGELSF
J gene: TRBJ2-3; clone size: once; D gene: TRBD2; V gene: TRBV6-4; CDR3 DNA: TGTGCCAGCAGTGAGGCTAGCGGGAGCACAGATACGCAGTATTTT; CDR3 protein: CASSEASGSTDTQYF
J gene: TRBJ2-7; clone size: many; D gene: TRBD1; V gene: TRBV27; CDR3 DNA: TGTGCCAGCTCCCGGGACAGGGGGATCTACGAGCAGTACTTC; CDR3 protein: CASSRDRGIYEQYF
J gene: TRBJ1-1; clone size: many; D gene: .; V gene: TRBV9; CDR3 DNA: TGTGCCAGCAGCGAGTTAAAACGGGGCGTTGAAGCTTTCTTT; CDR3 protein: CASSELKRGVEAFF
J gene: TRBJ2-2; clone size: many; D gene: .; V gene: TRBV7-8; CDR3 DNA: TGTGCCAGCAGCTTAGTCCCCAGCGGGTGGGGGGCCGGGGAGCTGTTTTTT; CDR3 protein: CASSLVPSGWGAGELFF
J gene: TRBJ1-1; clone size: many; D gene: .; V gene: TRBV11-3; CDR3 DNA: TGTGCCAGCAGCTTAGAGTCGTTAGGACATGGGAACACTGAAGCTTTCTTT; CDR3 protein: CASSLESLGHGNTEAFF
J gene: TRBJ2-3; clone size: many; D gene: TRBD2; V gene: TRBV2; CDR3 DNA: TGTGCCAGCAGCGCAACTAGCGTGAGAGGCACAGATACGCAGTATTTT; CDR3 protein: CASSATSVRGTDTQYF
J gene: TRBJ1-1; clone size: many; D gene: TRBD1; V gene: TRBV20-1; CDR3 DNA: TGCAGTGCTAGAGACTTTACAGGGGGCCTAGGCACTGAAGCTTTCTTT; CDR3 protein: CSARDFTGGLGTEAFF
J gene: TRBJ1-5; clone size: many; D gene: .; V gene: TRBV2; CDR3 DNA: TGTGCCAGCAGGGATGGCACAGGGTCACTCAATCAGCCCCAGCATTTT; CDR3 protein: CASRDGTGSLNQPQHF
J gene: TRBJ1-1; clone size: many; D gene: .; V gene: TRBV7-9; CDR3 DNA: TGTGCCAGCAGCCCGCCAGTGGGGGGGTCCTTTTATGAAGCTTTCTTT; CDR3 protein: CASSPPVGGSFYEAFF
J gene: TRBJ1-5; clone size: many; D gene: TRBD1; V gene: TRBV20-1; CDR3 DNA: TGCAGTGCGATAACAGGGGCGTCGTCCAATCAGCCCCAGCATTTT; CDR3 protein: CSAITGASSNQPQHF
J gene: TRBJ2-2; clone size: once; D gene: .; V gene: TRBV25-1; CDR3 DNA: TGTGCCAGCAGTAATAGGTTGAACACCGGGGAGCTGTTTTTT; CDR3 protein: CASSNRLNTGELFF
J gene: TRBJ1-2; clone size: many; D gene: TRBD1; V gene: TRBV24-1; CDR3 DNA: TGTGCCACCCAAGGAACAGGGGTACAAAACTATGGCTACACCTTC; CDR3 protein: CATQGTGVQNYGYTF
J gene: TRBJ2-7; clone size: .; D gene: .; V gene: TRBV5-4; CDR3 DNA: TGTGCCAGCAGCTTGGGGGGCAGGAGCTCCTACGAGCAGTACTTC; CDR3 protein: CASSLGGRSSYEQYF
J gene: TRBJ2-2; clone size: many; D gene: TRBD1; V gene: TRBV5-1; CDR3 DNA: TGCGCCAGTCTGCCGGGACAGGTGAACACCGGGGAGCTGTTTTTT; CDR3 protein: CASLPGQVNTGELFF
J gene: TRBJ2-7; clone size: .; D gene: .; V gene: TRBV6-1; CDR3 DNA: TGTGCCAGCAGTGAAGCGCCTAGATCTCTGTACGAGCAGTACTTC; CDR3 protein: CASSEAPRSLYEQYF
J gene: TRBJ2-6; clone size: many; D gene: .; V gene: TRBV6-4; CDR3 DNA: TGTGCCAGCAGTGACTTCTCTGGGGCCAACGTCCTGACTTTC; CDR3 protein: CASSDFSGANVLTF
J gene: TRBJ2-5; clone size: many; D gene: TRBD1; V gene: TRBV12-3/TRBV12-4; CDR3 DNA: TGTGCCAGCAGTTTGTCAGACGCAGGGGGTCCCCAGTACTTC; CDR3 protein: CASSLSDAGGPQYF
J gene: TRBJ2-1; clone size: many; D gene: TRBD2; V gene: TRBV4-2; CDR3 DNA: TGTGCCAGCAGCCAGACCACTAGCGGGACTTACAATGAGCAGTTCTTC; CDR3 protein: CASSQTTSGTYNEQFF
J gene: TRBJ1-1; clone size: .; D gene: .; V gene: TRBV20-1; CDR3 DNA: TGCAGTGCTAGTCGGGGTTGGACTGAAGCTTTCTTT; CDR3 protein: CSASRGWTEAFF
J gene: TRBJ2-7; clone size: many; D gene: TRBD1; V gene: TRBV7-9; CDR3 DNA: TGTGCCAGCAGCTCCCGGACAGGGGGGCCCGAGCAGTACTTC; CDR3 protein: CASSSRTGGPEQYF
J gene: TRBJ1-2; clone size: .; D gene: TRBD1; V gene: TRBV9; CDR3 DNA: TGTGCCAGCAGCCACTGGGGTACAGGGGTGTATGGCTACACCTTC; CDR3 protein: CASSHWGTGVYGYTF
J gene: TRBJ1-1; clone size: many; D gene: .; V gene: TRBV19; CDR3 DNA: TGTGCCAGTAGTATATTTGGGGGAAGTCTGAACACTGAAGCTTTCTTT; CDR3 protein: CASSIFGGSLNTEAFF
J gene: TRBJ2-7; clone size: many; D gene: .; V gene: TRBV6-1; CDR3 DNA: TGTGCCAGCAGGCTCGCGAGCTCCTACGAGCAGTACTTC; CDR3 protein: CASRLASSYEQYF
J gene: TRBJ2-7; clone size: many; D gene: TRBD1; V gene: TRBV29-1; CDR3 DNA: TGCAGCGCAGCGGTCGGACAGGACTACGAGCAGTACTTC; CDR3 protein: CSAAVGQDYEQYF
J gene: TRBJ1-1; clone size: many; D gene: .; V gene: TRBV7-2; CDR3 DNA: TGTGCCAGCAGCGCCGGGGGGGCCGGGCGTATCGCTGAAGCTTTCTTT; CDR3 protein: CASSAGGAGRIAEAFF
J gene: TRBJ2-3; clone size: .; D gene: TRBD1; V gene: TRBV20-1; CDR3 DNA: TGCAGTGCTAGAAACCACAGGGGGCGGGTAGATACGCAGTATTTT; CDR3 protein: CSARNHRGRVDTQYF
J gene: TRBJ2-5; clone size: many; D gene: .; V gene: TRBV6-2/TRBV6-3; CDR3 DNA: TGTGCCAGCAGCCGGTCTCAAGAGACCCAGTACTTC; CDR3 protein: CASSRSQETQYF
J gene: TRBJ1-6; clone size: many; D gene: TRBD1; V gene: TRBV12-3/TRBV12-4; CDR3 DNA: TGTGCCAGCAGTCCGACAGGGGGTAATTCACCCCTCCACTTT; CDR3 protein: CASSPTGGNSPLHF
J gene: TRBJ1-3; clone size: many; D gene: .; V gene: TRBV28; CDR3 DNA: TGTGCCAGCAGTTTTGTGTCAGCCGACGGAAACACCATATATTTT; CDR3 protein: CASSFVSADGNTIYF
J gene: TRBJ2-7; clone size: many; D gene: .; V gene: TRBV20-1; CDR3 DNA: TGCAGTGCTAGCCCACCTGAAGGGGGCTACGAGCAGTACTTC; CDR3 protein: CSASPPEGGYEQYF
J gene: TRBJ1-4; clone size: many; D gene: .; V gene: TRBV3-1; CDR3 DNA: TGTGCCAGCAGCCAAATTGAGCGGACGGAGAATGAAAAACTGTTTTTT; CDR3 protein: CASSQIERTENEKLFF
J gene: TRBJ2-3; clone size: many; D gene: TRBD2; V gene: TRBV12-3/TRBV12-4; CDR3 DNA: TGTGCCAGCAGTTCATGGGCTAGCGGGAGGGCAGATACGCAGTATTTT; CDR3 protein: CASSSWASGRADTQYF
J gene: TRBJ2-1; clone size: .; D gene: TRBD1; V gene: TRBV27; CDR3 DNA: TGTGCCAGCAGTTTCCGGGACAGAAAGTCAAATGAGCAGTTCTTC; CDR3 protein: CASSFRDRKSNEQFF
J gene: TRBJ1-6; clone size: many; D gene: .; V gene: TRBV7-2; CDR3 DNA: TGTGCCAGCAGCCCGAAGGTCACACAGGGTTGGGGCCCCAATTCACCCCTCCACTTT; CDR3 protein: CASSPKVTQGWGPNSPLHF
J gene: TRBJ1-2; clone size: many; D gene: .; V gene: TRBV12-3/TRBV12-4; CDR3 DNA: TGTGCCAGCAGTTTAGGCGTTGGCTACACCTTC; CDR3 protein: CASSLGVGYTF
J gene: TRBJ2-1; clone size: many; D gene: .; V gene: TRBV3-1; CDR3 DNA: TGTGCCAGCAGCCTCGCCCTAGAGGGATACAATGAGCAGTTCTTC; CDR3 protein: CASSLALEGYNEQFF
J gene: TRBJ1-4; clone size: many; D gene: .; V gene: TRBV7-9; CDR3 DNA: TGTGCCAGCAGCTTGGTGCGTGAAAAACTGTTTTTT; CDR3 protein: CASSLVREKLFF
J gene: TRBJ2-7; clone size: many; D gene: .; V gene: TRBV2; CDR3 DNA: TGTGCCAGCAGTTGGGGTAGACGGAGCTACGAGCAGTACTTC; CDR3 protein: CASSWGRRSYEQYF
J gene: TRBJ2-5; clone size: .; D gene: .; V gene: TRBV29-1; CDR3 DNA: TGCAGCGTCGTTTTAAGGAAAGAGACCCAGTACTTC; CDR3 protein: CSVVLRKETQYF
J gene: TRBJ2-5; clone size: many; D gene: TRBD2; V gene: TRBV20-1; CDR3 DNA: TGCAGTGCTAGGATCAGCGGGAGATTTCCAGAGACCCAGTACTTC; CDR3 protein: CSARISGRFPETQYF